This T cell receptor beta chain was documented in a study of Ad26.COV2.S vaccination and SARS-CoV-2 variants. Study-wide results and caveats: Vaccinees displayed broader spike-specific TCR repertoires than placebo recipients.

The repertoire was sequenced with immunoSEQ multiplex PCR; TCRdb's copy has only in-frame clones and lacks some. The sample consists of fewer than 500,000 clones, 80% to 90% of them appearing once. There are 14 residues in the CDR3. Germline loops: CDR1 SGHRS, CDR2 YFSETQ. With 2 bases removed from V and 5 bases from J, the gap between germline ends came to 10 bases. This clone occurred a few times. The antigen remains unidentified. The treatment is: approximately 18 received Ad26.COV2.S at low or high dose, single or two shots; roughly five received placebo; per-sample allocation not given. On day 63 after the first injection, vaccine and placebo recipients gave samples. An Ad26 vector carrying the Wuhan-strain SARS-CoV-2 spike served as the vaccine.

The chain recombines TRBV5-1 with TRBJ2-2; D perhaps matches TRBD1 (5 bases). This sequence was found in a person between 18 and 60 years old who received the Ad26.COV2.S COVID-19 vaccine or a placebo. Sequenced here: peripheral blood, sampled in a trial of Ad26.COV2.S vaccine versus placebo. CDR3 sequence: CASSLLKGTGELFF. The CDR3 coding sequence is TGCGCCAGCAGCTTATTAAAGGGGACCGGGGAGCTGTTTTTT.